Presented here are 15 T cell receptor beta chains from one specimen sequenced in a study of identical twins. Via MiXCR, TCRdb re-called the 5' RACE reads, giving one row per CDR3 protein. The sample lists 1.5 million to 2 million distinct CDR3 sequences; less than 40% were seen once. Material for sequencing was cord blood. These receptors were obtained from a newborn girl in good health.

The chain links TRBV20-1 to TRBJ2-1; 12 nucleotides line up with TRBD2. With 3 bases clipped from V and 3 bases from J, the junction kept 3 bases outside the gene matches. This CDR3 contains 15 residues. Germline lookup yields CDR1 DFQATT and CDR2 SNEGSKA (reference sequence). CDR3 sequence: CSARASGRGYNEQFF. CDR3 bases: TGCAGTGCTAGGGCTAGCGGGAGGGGCTACAATGAGCAGTTCTTC.

This clonotype was detected a few times. This chain connects TRBV4-1 to TRBJ2-2; 9 bases are shared with TRBD1. Germline CDR1 MGHRA, CDR2 YSYEKL. J gave up 7 bases and V 0 bases, and 6 bases lay outside the gene matches. This CDR3 is built from 16 residues. CDR3 sequence reads: CASSQDLTGGFGELFF. The DNA of the CDR3 is TGCGCCAGCAGCCAAGATCTGACAGGGGGATTCGGGGAGCTGTTTTTT.

This clonotype was seen more than once but under ten times. V usage is TRBV29-1 and J usage is TRBJ2-4; 10 nucleotides agree with TRBD1. Unmatched junction bases numbered 9, after V lost 7 bases and J lost 6 bases. This CDR3 is 14 amino acids long. Germline lookup yields CDR1 SQVTM and CDR2 ANQGSEA. CDR3 protein: CSATTGGRGNIQYF. CDR3 sequence (DNA): TGCAGCGCTACGACAGGGGGCCGGGGAAACATTCAGTACTTC.

The chain combines TRBV20-1 with TRBJ2-3; TRBD2 matches at 13 bases. Germline CDR1 and CDR2: DFQATT and SNEGSKA (reference sequence). CDR3 length equals 16 residues. J was trimmed by 3 bases and V by 4 bases; bases with no gene match: 7. For the CDR3, the DNA is TGCAGTGCTACCCCGACTAGCGGGGGGCTTACAGATACGCAGTATTTT. This codes for CSATPTSGGLTDTQYF.

This clonotype was seen more than once but under ten times. This chain joins TRBV20-1 and TRBJ2-1, with D perhaps TRBD1 (5 bases). V lost 3 bases and J lost 1, with 10 bases in between. The CDR3 loop spans 14 amino acids. Germline CDR1 reads DFQATT; CDR2 reads SNEGSKA (reference sequence). The CDR3 coding sequence is TGCAGTGCTAGTGGCAGGGAATCCTACAATGAGCAGTTCTTC. Its protein product is CSASGRESYNEQFF.

This clonotype occurred many times. The genes are TRBV21-1 and TRBJ1-6. TRBV21-1 is labeled a pseudogene. The CDR3 totals 13 residues. Here the CDR3 reads CASSFSYNSPLHF. As DNA, the CDR3 is TGTGCCAGCAGTTTCTCCTATAATTCACCCCTCCACTTT.

This clonotype was seen a handful of times. The rearrangement uses TRBV4-1 and TRBJ1-2; D call uncertain. The germline V gene encodes CDR1 MGHRA and CDR2 YSYEKL. This CDR3 contains 16 residues. Trimming left V 1 base short and J 0 bases short, with 12 bases between. Here the CDR3 DNA reads TGCGCCAGCAGCCAAGGTTGGGCCAACCCTAACTATGGCTACACCTTC. Its protein product is CASSQGWANPNYGYTF.

The chain is built from TRBV11-2 and TRBJ2-1, with D unclear. CDR1 and CDR2 from the germline V gene are SGHAT and FQNNGV. The CDR3 length is 11 residues. V was shortened by 7 bases and J by 7 bases, with 8 bases between the two germline ends. The CDR3 DNA is TGTGCCAGCACCCAAGTGAATGAGCAGTTCTTC. This codes for CASTQVNEQFF.

This chain connects TRBV12-3 or TRBV12-4 to TRBJ1-1, with 8 bases identical to TRBD1. Trimming took 3 bases from V and 8 from J; bases not matched to a gene: 5. CDR3 length: 13 residues. The CDR3 bases are TGTGCCAGCAGTTTTCTACAGGGGGGGGAAGCTTTCTTT. Protein product: CASSFLQGGEAFF.

A remark on this clonotype: Being one base from a much bigger clone, this may be a read error. The chain combines TRBV7-2 with TRBJ2-1; D gene ambiguous. Germline V gene sequence: CDR1 SGHTA, CDR2 FQGNSA. The CDR3 spans 13 residues. CDR3 amino acids: CASRALSYNEPFF. The CDR3 coding sequence is TGTGCCAGCAGGGCGCTTTCCTACAATGAGCCGTTCTTC.

The rearrangement uses TRBV20-1 and TRBJ1-2; maybe TRBD1 (5 bases). Germline values: CDR1 DFQATT, CDR2 SNEGSKA (reference sequence). The V end was cut by 5 bases, the J end by 5 bases, with 15 bases between. The CDR3 sequence is 13 residues long. The CDR3 sequence is CSAGGQGDYGYTF. CDR3 nucleotide sequence: TGCAGTGCTGGCGGGCAGGGTGATTATGGCTACACCTTC.

The CDR3 loop reads CSARLKTDEQYF. The CDR3, as DNA: TGCAGTGCTAGACTAAAGACAGACGAGCAGTACTTC. This chain uses TRBV20-1 with TRBJ2-7; D is perhaps TRBD1 (5 bases). The CDR3 is 12 residues long. Trimming pared 2 bases from V and 5 bases from J, leaving 10 bases between. Germline-derived CDR1 and CDR2 are DFQATT and SNEGSKA (reference sequence).

This clonotype was counted a few times. The chain employs TRBV4-2 and TRBJ2-7; the D is unclear. The CDR3 is made up of 15 amino acids. The V and J ends lost 0 bases and 2 bases respectively, with 11 bases between them. Germline loops: CDR1 LGHNA, CDR2 YNFKEQ. Here the CDR3 reads CASSQDVPGAYEQYF. The CDR3 bases are TGTGCCAGCAGCCAAGATGTTCCGGGCGCCTACGAGCAGTACTTC.

This clonotype was seen a handful of times. The J gene is TRBJ2-1, the V gene TRBV10-3; a possible D gene is TRBD2 (6 bases). This CDR3 comprises 15 residues. CDR1 and CDR2 from the germline V gene are ENHRY and SYGVKD. Trimming left V 4 bases short and J 0 bases short, with 10 bases between. The CDR3 region is CAISGTNPSYNEQFF. CDR3 in DNA: TGTGCCATCAGTGGGACTAACCCCTCCTACAATGAGCAGTTCTTC.

The rearrangement uses TRBV28 and TRBJ2-5, with 15 bases matching TRBD2. Near its end, the DNA agrees better with TRBJ2-7, so the J call may be wrong. CDR1 and CDR2 from the germline V gene are MDHEN and SYDVKM. This CDR3 has 16 amino acids. DNA of the CDR3: TGTGCCAGCAGTTTCCTCCTGGGACTAGCGGGAGGCGAGCAGTACTTC. This translates into CASSFLLGLAGGEQYF.